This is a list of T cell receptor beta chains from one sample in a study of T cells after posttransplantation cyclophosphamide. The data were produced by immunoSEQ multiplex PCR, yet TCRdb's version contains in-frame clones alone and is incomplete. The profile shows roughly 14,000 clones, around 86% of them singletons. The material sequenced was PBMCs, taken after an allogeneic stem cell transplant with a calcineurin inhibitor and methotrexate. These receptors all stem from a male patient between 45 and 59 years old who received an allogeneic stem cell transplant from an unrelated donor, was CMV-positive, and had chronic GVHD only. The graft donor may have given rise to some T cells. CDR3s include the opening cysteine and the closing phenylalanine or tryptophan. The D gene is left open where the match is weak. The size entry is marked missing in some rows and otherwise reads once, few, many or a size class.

CASSPENHLQGWTDYGYTF	TGTGCCAGTAGCCCTGAAAACCACCTACAGGGGTGGACTGACTATGGCTACACCTTC	TRBD1	TRBV19	TRBJ1-2	-
CASNPTVTLNTEAFF	TGTGCCAGTAACCCGACAGTAACTTTGAACACTGAAGCTTTCTTT	-	TRBV19	TRBJ1-1	-
CASLLRETQYF	TGTGCCAGCCTACTAAGGGAGACCCAGTACTTC	-	TRBV6-4	TRBJ2-5	-
CASRTPSDYGYTF	TGTGCCAGCAGAACTCCTAGCGACTATGGCTACACCTTC	-	TRBV6-5	TRBJ1-2	-
CASSLVGQGEQYF	TGTGCCAGCAGCTTGGTGGGTCAGGGCGAGCAGTACTTC	-	TRBV11-2	TRBJ2-7	-
CASSWGGPSSYNEQFF	TGTGCCAGCAGCTGGGGGGGGCCGAGCTCCTACAATGAGCAGTTCTTC	-	TRBV13	TRBJ2-1	-
CSVLTGSGSVGYTF	TGCAGCGTTCTGACAGGGAGTGGGAGCGTTGGCTACACCTTC	TRBD1	TRBV29-1	TRBJ1-2	once
CASSILSQENTEAFF	TGTGCCAGTAGTATCTTGTCCCAGGAGAACACTGAAGCTTTCTTT	-	TRBV19	TRBJ1-1	-
CASSSAGTPFVEQFF	TGTGCCAGCAGTTCAGCCGGGACTCCATTCGTTGAGCAGTTCTTC	-	TRBV6-5	TRBJ2-1	once
CASSTEGTTQETQYF	TGTGCCAGCAGCACCGAAGGGACTACGCAAGAGACCCAGTACTTC	TRBD2	TRBV13	TRBJ2-5	-
CASSGLGQGVDEQYF	TGTGCCAGCAGTGGTTTAGGACAGGGGGTCGACGAGCAGTACTTC	TRBD1	TRBV25-1	TRBJ2-7	-
CASRVSGGSYEQYF	TGTGCCAGTAGGGTCAGTGGAGGCTCCTACGAGCAGTACTTC	-	TRBV19	TRBJ2-7	-
CASSLGGSTGELFF	TGTGCCAGCAGCTTAGGGGGCAGCACCGGGGAGCTGTTTTTT	-	TRBV13	TRBJ2-2	-
CASGRAGVGNEQFF	TGCGCCAGTGGGAGGGCAGGGGTCGGAAATGAGCAGTTCTTC	-	TRBV5-1	TRBJ2-1	-
CASRFEMNTEAFF	TGCGCCAGCAGATTTGAGATGAACACTGAAGCTTTCTTT	-	TRBV10-1	TRBJ1-1	-
CASSLPSGSLAPNEQYF	TGTGCCAGCAGCTTACCTAGCGGGAGCTTAGCGCCCAACGAGCAGTACTTC	TRBD2	TRBV7-8	TRBJ2-7	few
CAISESDRGNTEAFF	TGTGCCATCAGTGAGTCGGACAGGGGGAACACTGAAGCTTTCTTT	TRBD1	TRBV10-3	TRBJ1-1	-
CASSLGPEGYEQYF	TGTGCCAGCAGCTTAGGTCCGGAGGGCTACGAGCAGTACTTC	-	TRBV13	TRBJ2-7	-
CASKGSSYNEQFF	TGTGCCAGCAAAGGGAGCTCCTACAATGAGCAGTTCTTC	-	TRBV6-1	TRBJ2-1	-
CASSRGGDSFYEQYF	TGTGCCAGTAGTCGAGGAGGGGACAGCTTCTACGAGCAGTACTTC	-	TRBV5-4	TRBJ2-7	-
CASSWEVSSYNSPLHF	TGTGCCAGCAGTTGGGAGGTGAGCTCCTATAATTCACCCCTCCACTTT	-	TRBV6-5	TRBJ1-6	-
CASSVGGSSYEQYF	TGTGCCAGCAGCGTAGGCGGTAGCTCCTACGAGCAGTACTTC	-	TRBV9	TRBJ2-7	-
CASSIGAYSNQPQHF	TGTGCCAGTAGTATAGGAGCTTATAGCAATCAGCCCCAGCATTTT	-	TRBV19	TRBJ1-5	few
CASSQKQGADTQYF	TGTGCCAGCAGCCAAAAACAGGGGGCTGATACGCAGTATTTT	TRBD1	TRBV4-2	TRBJ2-3	-
CASSLGTGTGNTIYF	TGTGCCAGCAGCTTAGGGACAGGGACCGGAAACACCATATATTTT	TRBD1	TRBV11-3	TRBJ1-3	few
CASSESGGTQYF	TGCGCCAGCAGTGAGTCGGGGGGGACCCAGTACTTC	-	TRBV10-1	TRBJ2-5	-
CASTPGGTGGLGQYF	TGTGCCAGCACCCCGGGGGGGACAGGGGGGCTAGGGCAGTACTTC	TRBD1	TRBV28	TRBJ2-7	few
CASSPGQGDTEAFF	TGTGCCAGCAGTCCGGGACAGGGTGACACTGAAGCTTTCTTT	TRBD1	TRBV28	TRBJ1-1	-
CASSLRPRLAGEVDTQYF	TGTGCCAGCAGTTTACGGCCTCGACTAGCGGGAGAGGTAGATACGCAGTATTTT	TRBD2	TRBV28	TRBJ2-3	-
CASSESDSFRSYNEQFF	TGTGCCAGCAGTGAATCGGACAGTTTCCGCTCCTACAATGAGCAGTTCTTC	-	TRBV6-1	TRBJ2-1	once
CASSTGSSYNEQFF	TGTGCCAGCTCGACAGGGAGCTCCTACAATGAGCAGTTCTTC	TRBD1	TRBV19	TRBJ2-1	-
CASTPGRGSGAGELFF	TGTGCCAGCACCCCGGGGAGGGGCAGCGGAGCCGGGGAGCTGTTTTTT	TRBD2	TRBV9	TRBJ2-2	-
CASSTTPRRASTDQPQHF	TGTGCCAGCAGTACCACGCCCCGCAGGGCCTCTACCGATCAGCCCCAGCATTTT	-	TRBV28	TRBJ1-5	-
CASSFLMQRTSTDTQYF	TGTGCCAGCAGCTTCCTCATGCAGCGGACTAGCACAGATACGCAGTATTTT	-	TRBV7-6	TRBJ2-3	-
CASSLAVESEQFF	TGCGCCAGCAGCTTGGCCGTGGAGTCTGAGCAGTTCTTC	-	TRBV5-1	TRBJ2-1	-
CASHRQSYDGYTF	TGTGCCAGCCACCGACAGAGTTATGATGGCTACACCTTC	-	TRBV28	TRBJ1-2	-
CASSIDTDSGNTIYF	TGCGCCAGCAGCATAGACACCGACTCTGGAAACACCATATATTTT	-	TRBV5-1	TRBJ1-3	-
CASSVWGQNTDTQYF	TGTGCCAGCAGCGTGTGGGGACAGAACACAGATACGCAGTATTTT	TRBD1	TRBV9	TRBJ2-3	-
CASSWGGRAETQYF	TGTGCCAGCAGCTGGGGGGGTAGGGCTGAGACCCAGTACTTC	TRBD2	TRBV11-3	TRBJ2-5	once
CASSQEGAGGLYEQYF	TGCGCCAGCAGCCAAGAAGGGGCGGGAGGGTTATACGAGCAGTACTTC	TRBD2	TRBV4-3	TRBJ2-7	few
CASSTSVTGAADTQYF	TGTGCCAGCAGCACCTCCGTGACGGGAGCGGCAGATACGCAGTATTTT	-	TRBV7-2	TRBJ2-3	-
CSVVGRGGLETQYF	TGCAGCGTTGTGGGGCGGGGGGGCCTGGAGACCCAGTACTTC	TRBD2	TRBV29-1	TRBJ2-5	-